This is a list of T cell receptor beta chains from one sample in a study of cytomegalovirus exposure and HLA in healthy donors. TCRdb's table, derived via immunoSEQ multiplex PCR, lists solely in-frame clones and lacks some. In total, the table holds under 200,000 clones. The sample comprised PBMCs. These receptors were obtained from a man aged 25-45 years in good health and CMV-seronegative. CDR3s include the opening cysteine and the closing phenylalanine or tryptophan. D genes are given only for firm matches.

>TRBJ2-7|-|TRBV5-6
TGTGCCAGCAGCCCTACAGCCTCCGTTATGTCCGAGCAGTACTTC
CASSPTASVMSEQYF
>TRBJ1-4|TRBD1|TRBV18
TGTGCCAGCTCGAGACAGGGGGATGAAAAACTGTTTTTT
CASSRQGDEKLFF
>TRBJ2-7|TRBD1|TRBV30
TGTGCCGGGGACAGGGTTGACTACGAGCAGTACTTC
CAGDRVDYEQYF
>TRBJ1-5|TRBD1|TRBV5-1
TGCGCCAGCAGCTTGGGCCCCGGACAGGTGGGCAATCAGCCCCAGCATTTT
CASSLGPGQVGNQPQHF
>TRBJ1-2|-|TRBV29-1
TGCAGCGTTGATCAGAACTATGGCTACACCTTC
CSVDQNYGYTF
>TRBJ2-5|-|TRBV28
TGTGCCACAGAGACAGTCTCGTACCAAGAGACCCAGTACTTC
CATETVSYQETQYF
>TRBJ1-2|TRBD1|TRBV5-6
TGTGCCAGCAGCTTTTTCGGGACAGCGAACTATGGCTACACCTTC
CASSFFGTANYGYTF
>TRBJ2-1|TRBD2|TRBV7-2
TGTGCCAGCAGACGGGGACTAGCGGAAAATGAGCAGTTCTTC
CASRRGLAENEQFF
>TRBJ1-1|TRBD1|TRBV28
TGTGCCAGCAGTCCCATGGGACAGGGGGCTCAGGGCACTGAAGCTTTCTTT
CASSPMGQGAQGTEAFF
>TRBJ2-1|TRBD2|TRBV28
TGTGCCAGCAGCATCCCCCCGCTAGCGGGAGGGCGGAATGAGCAGTTCTTC
CASSIPPLAGGRNEQFF
>TRBJ2-7|TRBD2|TRBV7-8
TGTGCCAGCAGCTACATCGGGGGGATTGCCTACGAGCAGTACTTC
CASSYIGGIAYEQYF
>TRBJ2-5|TRBD2|TRBV29-1
TGCAGCGTTGGACTTTCGGGGGGTCCGGAGACCCAGTACTTC
CSVGLSGGPETQYF
>TRBJ1-1|TRBD1|TRBV5-1
TGCGCCAGCAGCCGGTGGACAGGGCCGAACACTGAAGCTTTCTTT
CASSRWTGPNTEAFF
>TRBJ1-2|-|TRBV6-5
TGTGCCAGCAGTCCCAATGGGGGCGGGAGTGGCTACACCTTC
CASSPNGGGSGYTF
>TRBJ2-5|-|TRBV4-1
TGCGCCAGCAGCCAGGGGGGGGGCCTGGAGACCCAGTACTTC
CASSQGGGLETQYF
>TRBJ2-3|-|TRBV12-5
TGTGCTAGTGGTTTGGTACTAGCAAAGGCAGATACGCAGTATTTT
CASGLVLAKADTQYF
>TRBJ2-2|TRBD1|TRBV4-2
TGTGCCAGCAGCCGCCAGAGAGGGGGCTTCGGGACCGGGGAGCTGTTTTTT
CASSRQRGGFGTGELFF
>TRBJ2-1|TRBD2|TRBV28
TGTGCCAGCAGACGCAGATCGGGACTAGCGGGAGGAATCCTATCCTACAATGAGCAGTTCTTC
CASRRRSGLAGGILSYNEQFF
>TRBJ1-1|-|TRBV6-5
TGTGCCAGCAGTTACCCCGGGACACTAAACACTGAAGCTTTCTTT
CASSYPGTLNTEAFF
>TRBJ1-2|TRBD1|TRBV29-1
TGCAGCGTTCGGGACAGGGGAAGGAAGGGGATCTTATATGGCTACACCTTC
CSVRDRGRKGILYGYTF
>TRBJ1-5|-|TRBV6-5
TGTGCCAGCAGCCCGCGCGTTAGCAATCAGCCCCAGCATTTT
CASSPRVSNQPQHF
>TRBJ2-7|-|TRBV12-2
TGTGCAAGTCGCTTAGCGCCTGGGACAGGGGACTTCCAGTGGCGGTCCTACGAGCAGTACTTC
CASRLAPGTGDFQWRSYEQYF
>TRBJ2-5|TRBD1|TRBV5-5
TGTGCCAGCAGATACAAGCCGGGACAGAGTATAGAGACCCAGTACTTC
CASRYKPGQSIETQYF
>TRBJ1-2|TRBD1|TRBV27
TGTGCCAGCCGAGAGACAGGGGACTATGGCTACACCTTC
CASRETGDYGYTF
>TRBJ2-7|-|TRBV7-9
TGTGCCAGCAGCCACCTCCCTTCCGATGGGCCTTACTACGAGCAGTACTTC
CASSHLPSDGPYYEQYF
>TRBJ1-2|-|TRBV10-3
TGTGCCATCACCTCCCCCCGGGGTGGCTACACCTTC
CAITSPRGGYTF
>TRBJ2-2|-|TRBV5-1
TGCGCCAGCAGCTTGGGCACAGGGTCAACCGGGGAGCTGTTTTTT
CASSLGTGSTGELFF
>TRBJ2-6|TRBD1|TRBV4-1
TGCGCCAGCAGCCAAGGGGGACAGGGGTCTACTGGGGCCAACGTCCTGACTTTC
CASSQGGQGSTGANVLTF
>TRBJ1-1|-|TRBV18
TGTGCCAGCTCATCTAACAGGGAATCCACTGAAGCTTTCTTT
CASSSNRESTEAFF
>TRBJ2-1|TRBD1|TRBV9
TGTGCCAGCGGGTGGGGACAGAGTTACAATGAGCAGTTCTTC
CASGWGQSYNEQFF
>TRBJ2-5|-|TRBV7-8
TGTGCCAGCAGCTTAAATGAGGCAAAAAAAAAGTACTTC
CASSLNEAKKKYF
>TRBJ2-1|-|TRBV9
TGTGCCAGCAGCGTAGGTCTTAGCTACAATGAGCAGTTCTTC
CASSVGLSYNEQFF
>TRBJ2-7|-|TRBV27
TGTGCCAGCAGTTTCCCGGGACACCCCCCGGGCGAGCAGTACTTC
CASSFPGHPPGEQYF
>TRBJ1-2|-|TRBV11-2
TGTGCCAGCACCGCGGGGGGCTCCTATGGCTACACCTTC
CASTAGGSYGYTF
>TRBJ2-5|-|TRBV29-1
TGCAGCGTTTTAGGACAGTATATCCAAGAGACCCAGTACTTC
CSVLGQYIQETQYF
>TRBJ1-2|TRBD1|TRBV5-1
TGCGCCAGCAGCTCCTTACTCGGACAGGGACCGTATGGCTACACCTTC
CASSSLLGQGPYGYTF
>TRBJ2-7|TRBD2|TRBV7-2
TGTGCCAGCAGCTTATTAGGCGGGAGGGCCTACGAGCAGTACTTC
CASSLLGGRAYEQYF
>TRBJ1-4|TRBD1|TRBV25-1
TGTGCCAGCAGTGCCGATAAGACAGGGTTCGATGAAAAACTGTTTTTT
CASSADKTGFDEKLFF
>TRBJ2-3|-|TRBV21-1
TGTGCCAGCAGCAAATCCCAACGAGGGACAGGAAAGAGCACAGATACGCAGTATTTT
CASSKSQRGTGKSTDTQYF
>TRBJ2-2|-|TRBV5-1
TGCGCCAGCAGCTTGGACGCTGGGCAAACCGGGGAGCTGTTTTTT
CASSLDAGQTGELFF
>TRBJ2-7|-|TRBV5-1
TGCGCCAGCAGCTCCTCCGGGACTCCCTACGAGCAGTACTTC
CASSSSGTPYEQYF